Listed below are T cell receptor beta chains from one sample, sequenced in a study of beta chain features in type 1 diabetes. Here immunoSEQ multiplex PCR was the method, and the copy in TCRdb shows in-frame clones only, minus some. The table lists roughly 730,000 clones, around an eighth of them singletons, with approximately 0.022% in the top ten. Sequencing was done on a sample of naive CD4+ T cells from blood. These receptors all stem from a man younger than 30 with type 1 diabetes. Both conserved end residues are part of each CDR3. A D gene is named only where the DNA matches it firmly. Only part of the rows carry a size: once, few, many, or a class if the clone is expanded.

j_gene	v_gene	d_gene	abundance	CDR3aa	CDR3nt
TRBJ1-6	TRBV6-6	-	few	CASSSVTGGGFSPLHF	TGTGCCAGCAGTTCCGTGACAGGAGGGGGGTTTTCACCCCTCCACTTT
TRBJ1-4	TRBV11-2	-	-	CASSFLIGEGEKLFF	TGTGCCAGCAGCTTCCTCATAGGCGAAGGTGAAAAACTGTTTTTT
TRBJ1-1	TRBV29-1	TRBD1	-	CSVEGQMNTEAFF	TGCAGCGTTGAGGGACAGATGAACACTGAAGCTTTCTTT
TRBJ2-3	TRBV5-1	TRBD1	-	CASSTGGTDTQYF	TGCGCCAGCAGCACAGGGGGCACAGATACGCAGTATTTT
TRBJ1-4	TRBV6-1	-	few	CASSEGAESSTNEKLFF	TGTGCCAGCAGTGAAGGGGCGGAGAGTTCAACTAATGAAAAACTGTTTTTT
TRBJ2-3	TRBV5-4	-	-	CASSGSRATDTQYF	TGTGCCAGCAGCGGGAGTAGAGCCACAGATACGCAGTATTTT
TRBJ2-5	TRBV5-6	TRBD1	few	CASSTDRGKWGETQYF	TGTGCCAGCAGCACAGACAGGGGGAAGTGGGGTGAGACCCAGTACTTC
TRBJ2-7	TRBV2	-	-	CASRLRDKDYEQYF	TGTGCCAGCAGGCTCCGGGACAAAGACTACGAGCAGTACTTC
TRBJ2-1	TRBV29-1	-	few	CSGGRDSYNEQFF	TGCAGCGGTGGTCGCGACTCCTACAATGAGCAGTTCTTC
TRBJ2-5	TRBV7-2	-	-	CASSLPLGTVIQETQYF	TGTGCCAGCAGCTTACCCCTGGGGACGGTGATCCAAGAGACCCAGTACTTC
TRBJ1-2	TRBV25-1	-	-	CASDGGTTGSGYTF	TGTGCCAGCGATGGGGGGACAACAGGATCTGGCTACACCTTC
TRBJ1-5	TRBV19	-	-	CASNGKGLLNQPQHF	TGTGCCAGTAACGGAAAGGGCCTCCTCAATCAGCCCCAGCATTTT
TRBJ1-6	TRBV4-1	-	-	CASGDPQASPLHF	TGCGCCAGCGGAGACCCGCAAGCGTCACCCCTCCACTTT
TRBJ2-7	TRBV13	TRBD1	-	CASSPLDRTKSYEQYF	TGTGCCAGCAGCCCGTTGGACAGGACGAAATCCTACGAGCAGTACTTC
TRBJ2-2	TRBV7-9	-	few	CASSTRGSGELFF	TGTGCCAGCAGCACCCGGGGATCCGGGGAGCTGTTTTTT
TRBJ2-1	TRBV5-1	-	-	CASSLDDSYNEQFF	TGCGCCAGCAGCTTGGACGACTCCTACAATGAGCAGTTCTTC
TRBJ1-6	TRBV4-1	-	few	CASSQDHGVSPLHF	TGCGCCAGCAGCCAAGATCATGGGGTTTCACCCCTCCACTTT
TRBJ2-7	TRBV29-1	-	-	CSPVGGGRHEQYF	TGCAGCCCGGTGGGTGGGGGGCGACACGAGCAGTACTTC
TRBJ1-1	TRBV7-3	-	-	CASSQSPAGNTEAFF	TGTGCCAGCAGCCAAAGCCCCGCGGGGAACACTGAAGCTTTCTTT
TRBJ1-1	TRBV18	-	few	CASSPTDMNTEAFF	TGTGCCAGCTCTCCGACGGACATGAACACTGAAGCTTTCTTT
TRBJ2-7	TRBV19	TRBD1	-	CASSTTGIQYF	TGTGCCAGTAGTACGACAGGGATACAGTACTTC
TRBJ1-4	TRBV18	TRBD1	few	CASSLGTAGTNEKLFF	TGTGCCAGCTCACTTGGGACAGCCGGTACTAATGAAAAACTGTTTTTT
TRBJ1-2	TRBV5-1	-	-	CASSQDTYGYTF	TGCGCCAGCAGTCAGGACACCTATGGCTACACCTTC
TRBJ2-7	TRBV28	TRBD1	-	CASSLTDRDEQYF	TGTGCCAGCAGTTTAACCGACAGGGACGAGCAGTACTTC
TRBJ2-5	TRBV5-1	TRBD1	-	CASSWDRGQETQYF	TGCGCCAGCAGCTGGGACAGGGGGCAGGAGACCCAGTACTTC
TRBJ1-2	TRBV28	-	-	CASSFESGIRGYTF	TGTGCCAGCAGTTTCGAGTCGGGGATACGGGGCTACACCTTC
TRBJ2-1	TRBV7-2	TRBD2	-	CASSLASGGVWNEQFF	TGTGCCAGCAGCTTAGCTAGCGGGGGGGTCTGGAATGAGCAGTTCTTC
TRBJ2-6	TRBV6-6	-	few	CASSPFRSGANVLTF	TGTGCCAGCAGCCCATTTCGCTCTGGGGCCAACGTCCTGACTTTC
TRBJ2-1	TRBV9	-	-	CASSGGRTGPSQGISYNEQFF	TGTGCCAGCAGCGGAGGACGGACCGGGCCCTCGCAAGGCATTTCCTACAATGAGCAGTTCTTC
TRBJ2-4	TRBV6-5	TRBD1	few	CASSPGTGKNIQYF	TGTGCCAGCTCTCCCGGGACAGGGAAAAACATTCAGTACTTC
TRBJ2-1	TRBV7-8	-	-	CASSPPRWYNEQFF	TGTGCCAGCAGCCCCCCCCGGTGGTACAATGAGCAGTTCTTC
TRBJ1-5	TRBV7-2	-	-	CASSLVAGVNQPQHF	TGTGCCAGCAGCTTAGTCGCGGGGGTTAATCAGCCCCAGCATTTT
TRBJ2-3	TRBV30	-	-	CAWSQAKGLVTDTQYF	TGTGCCTGGAGTCAAGCTAAGGGACTGGTCACAGATACGCAGTATTTT
TRBJ1-2	TRBV6-5	TRBD1	few	CASSRQGAASGYTF	TGTGCCAGCAGTAGACAGGGGGCAGCTAGTGGCTACACCTTC
TRBJ2-2	TRBV5-1	-	-	CASSLPGNTGELFF	TGCGCCAGCAGCTTGCCGGGGAACACCGGGGAGCTGTTTTTT
TRBJ2-7	TRBV14	-	few	CASSQQIVGLSYEQYF	TGTGCCAGCAGCCAGCAGATCGTCGGCCTCTCCTACGAGCAGTACTTC
TRBJ2-1	TRBV5-6	TRBD2	few	CASRRLAADNEQFF	TGTGCCAGCAGGAGACTAGCGGCAGACAATGAGCAGTTCTTC
TRBJ2-3	TRBV10-3	-	many	CAAAAGFGDTQYF	TGTGCCGCGGCGGCAGGTTTTGGAGATACGCAGTATTTT
TRBJ2-7	TRBV30	-	few	CAWSVSVNEQYF	TGTGCCTGGAGTGTCTCGGTAAACGAGCAGTACTTC
TRBJ2-3	TRBV11-2	-	-	CASRGLGTDTQYF	TGTGCCAGCAGGGGATTGGGCACAGATACGCAGTATTTT
TRBJ2-7	TRBV29-1	TRBD1	-	CSGGQGSGEQYF	TGCAGCGGCGGACAGGGGTCGGGCGAGCAGTACTTC
TRBJ1-5	TRBV5-1	-	few	CASSLGQPNQPQHF	TGCGCCAGCAGCTTGGGACAGCCTAATCAGCCCCAGCATTTT
TRBJ2-5	TRBV2	TRBD1	-	CASSERQGDGETQYF	TGTGCCAGCAGTGAACGACAGGGAGACGGGGAGACCCAGTACTTC
TRBJ2-3	TRBV10-3	-	few	CAISEIIDTQYF	TGTGCCATCAGTGAGATTATAGATACGCAGTATTTT
TRBJ1-6	TRBV9	-	-	CASSVGTVNNSPLHF	TGTGCCAGCAGCGTAGGGACAGTTAATAATTCACCCCTCCACTTT
TRBJ2-2	TRBV10-1	TRBD1	few	CASSAGQGLTGELFF	TGCGCCAGCAGTGCCGGACAGGGTTTGACCGGGGAGCTGTTTTTT
TRBJ2-6	TRBV27	-	few	CASTISGANVLTF	TGTGCCAGCACGATCTCTGGGGCCAACGTCCTGACTTTC
TRBJ1-2	TRBV27	TRBD1	few	CASSLGDRAYGYTF	TGTGCCAGCAGTTTGGGGGACAGGGCTTATGGCTACACCTTC
TRBJ2-7	TRBV25-1	TRBD2	few	CASTPPGGASSYEQYF	TGTGCCAGCACCCCACCGGGAGGGGCGAGCTCCTACGAGCAGTACTTC
TRBJ1-1	TRBV10-3	TRBD1	-	CAIMPQGQNTEAFF	TGTGCCATCATGCCACAGGGGCAGAACACTGAAGCTTTCTTT
TRBJ1-5	TRBV23-1	TRBD1	-	CASSRLEGAGQPQHF	TGCGCCAGCAGTCGCCTGGAGGGGGCGGGTCAGCCCCAGCATTTT
TRBJ2-2	TRBV9	-	once	CASSVVRGELFF	TGTGCCAGCAGCGTAGTTCGTGGGGAGCTGTTTTTT
TRBJ2-7	TRBV28	TRBD2	few	CASSSIGEGSSYEQYF	TGTGCCAGCAGTTCTATAGGGGAGGGGTCTTCCTACGAGCAGTACTTC
TRBJ2-7	TRBV18	TRBD2	-	CASTRTSGGTSPGEQYF	TGTGCCAGCACCAGGACTAGCGGGGGCACCAGCCCGGGCGAGCAGTACTTC
TRBJ1-1	TRBV5-6	-	once	CASSYGQPNTEVFF	TGTGCCAGCAGCTACGGACAGCCCAACACTGAAGTTTTCTTT